This is a list of T cell receptor beta chains from one sample in a study of blood T cell repertoires in COVID-19. The protocol was immunoSEQ multiplex PCR, while the TCRdb copy is restricted to in-frame clones and leaves out a portion. The sample consists of roughly 260,000 clones, about 85% of them appearing once. The sequenced sample was PBMCs or T cells enriched from blood (not recorded which). The source of these receptors is a woman in her twenties or thirties with acute COVID-19. CDR3s include the opening cysteine and the closing phenylalanine or tryptophan.

v_call: TRBV13; cdr3_aa: CASSLGGQGYEQYF
v_call: TRBV11-2; cdr3_aa: CASSSGTGASDTQYF
v_call: TRBV29-1; cdr3_aa: CSVAGGTGNQPQHF
v_call: TRBV6-6; cdr3_aa: CASSMGHQPTGELFF
v_call: TRBV18; cdr3_aa: CASSPTGVRREQYF
v_call: TRBV4-1; cdr3_aa: CASSQTPTDGNTIYF
v_call: TRBV10-1; cdr3_aa: CASSESRRQREKLFF
v_call: TRBV9; cdr3_aa: CASSLRQGTDYGYTF
v_call: TRBV9; cdr3_aa: CASSAGQGYSSNQPQHF
v_call: TRBV7-8; cdr3_aa: CASSLGTGGTYEQYF
v_call: TRBV7-9; cdr3_aa: CASKELAGGSGEQFF
v_call: TRBV5-8; cdr3_aa: CASSTRDRVLNGYTF
v_call: TRBV2; cdr3_aa: CASSEGQANTGELFF
v_call: TRBV6-5; cdr3_aa: CASSYGPQRPYNEQFF
v_call: TRBV28; cdr3_aa: CASSLGQIHPNQPQHF
v_call: TRBV19; cdr3_aa: CASSIRGTSGRSSYNEQFF
v_call: TRBV7-9; cdr3_aa: CASSLESDASGRSDTQYF
v_call: TRBV18; cdr3_aa: CASSPGTDGSPLHF
v_call: TRBV29-1; cdr3_aa: CSVADRDRDQPQHF
v_call: TRBV27; cdr3_aa: CASSQTGGYEQYF
v_call: TRBV24-1; cdr3_aa: CATSDRDTSSYNEQFF
v_call: TRBV19; cdr3_aa: CASSNPPSSYNEQFF
v_call: TRBV5-1; cdr3_aa: CASSFLSGNEQFF
v_call: TRBV7-2; cdr3_aa: CASRPVGLPGANEQFF
v_call: TRBV27; cdr3_aa: CASGLAGGHEQYF
v_call: TRBV6-1; cdr3_aa: CASSEYHGQLNQPQHF
v_call: TRBV29-1; cdr3_aa: CSSSPQGAGTEAFF
v_call: TRBV28; cdr3_aa: CASSVSPGADTQYF
v_call: TRBV19; cdr3_aa: CASTPGQTIYGYTF
v_call: TRBV6-1; cdr3_aa: CASSGGTGTHTDTQYF
v_call: TRBV19; cdr3_aa: CASSVGTDGEQYF
v_call: TRBV3-1/TRBV3-2; cdr3_aa: CASSQGAEHNEKLFF
v_call: TRBV6-2/TRBV6-3; cdr3_aa: CASSSPLAVAEQFF
v_call: TRBV4-2; cdr3_aa: CASSQDLAGGPVNTGELFF
v_call: TRBV28; cdr3_aa: CASSDRGRANEKLFF
v_call: TRBV10-3; cdr3_aa: CASLRGGDPYEQYF
v_call: TRBV28; cdr3_aa: CASSLRGAGQPQHF